This TCR beta chain was documented in a study of regulatory T cells in long-lasting Graves disease. CDR1 MNHGY and CDR2 SVAAGI come from the germline V gene. The V gene lost 3 bases and the J gene lost 2 bases, with 11 bases spanning the gap. The CDR3 spans 15 residues. A few counts support this clonotype. Given a far larger clone just one base away, this is likely a sequencing read error. Arm-PCR of CDR3 regions and iRepertoire HTBI primers were the basis on which TCR beta libraries were built. TCRdb reanalysed the multiplex PCR reads using MiXCR and keeps one entry per CDR3 protein. The sample carries a few hundred thousand distinct CDR3 sequences, 16% recorded once. Documented time point: newly diagnosed GD, antithyroid drugs for less than 3 months. Researchers made the TCR library from RNA that was extracted from PBMCs. These data were likewise used in another study, on T cells in Graves' hyperthyroidism and ophthalmopathy.

The source is a man aged 40-50 years with Graves disease. The chain uses TRBV6-9 and TRBJ1-5; D may be TRBD1 (5 bases). This specimen was peripheral blood mononuclear cells (PBMCs), taken at new diagnosis, from a patient treated with antithyroid drugs. The CDR3 nucleotides are TGTGCCAGCAGTTACCTCCAGGGAGGCAATCAGCCCCAGCATTTT. It is translated as CASSYLQGGNQPQHF.